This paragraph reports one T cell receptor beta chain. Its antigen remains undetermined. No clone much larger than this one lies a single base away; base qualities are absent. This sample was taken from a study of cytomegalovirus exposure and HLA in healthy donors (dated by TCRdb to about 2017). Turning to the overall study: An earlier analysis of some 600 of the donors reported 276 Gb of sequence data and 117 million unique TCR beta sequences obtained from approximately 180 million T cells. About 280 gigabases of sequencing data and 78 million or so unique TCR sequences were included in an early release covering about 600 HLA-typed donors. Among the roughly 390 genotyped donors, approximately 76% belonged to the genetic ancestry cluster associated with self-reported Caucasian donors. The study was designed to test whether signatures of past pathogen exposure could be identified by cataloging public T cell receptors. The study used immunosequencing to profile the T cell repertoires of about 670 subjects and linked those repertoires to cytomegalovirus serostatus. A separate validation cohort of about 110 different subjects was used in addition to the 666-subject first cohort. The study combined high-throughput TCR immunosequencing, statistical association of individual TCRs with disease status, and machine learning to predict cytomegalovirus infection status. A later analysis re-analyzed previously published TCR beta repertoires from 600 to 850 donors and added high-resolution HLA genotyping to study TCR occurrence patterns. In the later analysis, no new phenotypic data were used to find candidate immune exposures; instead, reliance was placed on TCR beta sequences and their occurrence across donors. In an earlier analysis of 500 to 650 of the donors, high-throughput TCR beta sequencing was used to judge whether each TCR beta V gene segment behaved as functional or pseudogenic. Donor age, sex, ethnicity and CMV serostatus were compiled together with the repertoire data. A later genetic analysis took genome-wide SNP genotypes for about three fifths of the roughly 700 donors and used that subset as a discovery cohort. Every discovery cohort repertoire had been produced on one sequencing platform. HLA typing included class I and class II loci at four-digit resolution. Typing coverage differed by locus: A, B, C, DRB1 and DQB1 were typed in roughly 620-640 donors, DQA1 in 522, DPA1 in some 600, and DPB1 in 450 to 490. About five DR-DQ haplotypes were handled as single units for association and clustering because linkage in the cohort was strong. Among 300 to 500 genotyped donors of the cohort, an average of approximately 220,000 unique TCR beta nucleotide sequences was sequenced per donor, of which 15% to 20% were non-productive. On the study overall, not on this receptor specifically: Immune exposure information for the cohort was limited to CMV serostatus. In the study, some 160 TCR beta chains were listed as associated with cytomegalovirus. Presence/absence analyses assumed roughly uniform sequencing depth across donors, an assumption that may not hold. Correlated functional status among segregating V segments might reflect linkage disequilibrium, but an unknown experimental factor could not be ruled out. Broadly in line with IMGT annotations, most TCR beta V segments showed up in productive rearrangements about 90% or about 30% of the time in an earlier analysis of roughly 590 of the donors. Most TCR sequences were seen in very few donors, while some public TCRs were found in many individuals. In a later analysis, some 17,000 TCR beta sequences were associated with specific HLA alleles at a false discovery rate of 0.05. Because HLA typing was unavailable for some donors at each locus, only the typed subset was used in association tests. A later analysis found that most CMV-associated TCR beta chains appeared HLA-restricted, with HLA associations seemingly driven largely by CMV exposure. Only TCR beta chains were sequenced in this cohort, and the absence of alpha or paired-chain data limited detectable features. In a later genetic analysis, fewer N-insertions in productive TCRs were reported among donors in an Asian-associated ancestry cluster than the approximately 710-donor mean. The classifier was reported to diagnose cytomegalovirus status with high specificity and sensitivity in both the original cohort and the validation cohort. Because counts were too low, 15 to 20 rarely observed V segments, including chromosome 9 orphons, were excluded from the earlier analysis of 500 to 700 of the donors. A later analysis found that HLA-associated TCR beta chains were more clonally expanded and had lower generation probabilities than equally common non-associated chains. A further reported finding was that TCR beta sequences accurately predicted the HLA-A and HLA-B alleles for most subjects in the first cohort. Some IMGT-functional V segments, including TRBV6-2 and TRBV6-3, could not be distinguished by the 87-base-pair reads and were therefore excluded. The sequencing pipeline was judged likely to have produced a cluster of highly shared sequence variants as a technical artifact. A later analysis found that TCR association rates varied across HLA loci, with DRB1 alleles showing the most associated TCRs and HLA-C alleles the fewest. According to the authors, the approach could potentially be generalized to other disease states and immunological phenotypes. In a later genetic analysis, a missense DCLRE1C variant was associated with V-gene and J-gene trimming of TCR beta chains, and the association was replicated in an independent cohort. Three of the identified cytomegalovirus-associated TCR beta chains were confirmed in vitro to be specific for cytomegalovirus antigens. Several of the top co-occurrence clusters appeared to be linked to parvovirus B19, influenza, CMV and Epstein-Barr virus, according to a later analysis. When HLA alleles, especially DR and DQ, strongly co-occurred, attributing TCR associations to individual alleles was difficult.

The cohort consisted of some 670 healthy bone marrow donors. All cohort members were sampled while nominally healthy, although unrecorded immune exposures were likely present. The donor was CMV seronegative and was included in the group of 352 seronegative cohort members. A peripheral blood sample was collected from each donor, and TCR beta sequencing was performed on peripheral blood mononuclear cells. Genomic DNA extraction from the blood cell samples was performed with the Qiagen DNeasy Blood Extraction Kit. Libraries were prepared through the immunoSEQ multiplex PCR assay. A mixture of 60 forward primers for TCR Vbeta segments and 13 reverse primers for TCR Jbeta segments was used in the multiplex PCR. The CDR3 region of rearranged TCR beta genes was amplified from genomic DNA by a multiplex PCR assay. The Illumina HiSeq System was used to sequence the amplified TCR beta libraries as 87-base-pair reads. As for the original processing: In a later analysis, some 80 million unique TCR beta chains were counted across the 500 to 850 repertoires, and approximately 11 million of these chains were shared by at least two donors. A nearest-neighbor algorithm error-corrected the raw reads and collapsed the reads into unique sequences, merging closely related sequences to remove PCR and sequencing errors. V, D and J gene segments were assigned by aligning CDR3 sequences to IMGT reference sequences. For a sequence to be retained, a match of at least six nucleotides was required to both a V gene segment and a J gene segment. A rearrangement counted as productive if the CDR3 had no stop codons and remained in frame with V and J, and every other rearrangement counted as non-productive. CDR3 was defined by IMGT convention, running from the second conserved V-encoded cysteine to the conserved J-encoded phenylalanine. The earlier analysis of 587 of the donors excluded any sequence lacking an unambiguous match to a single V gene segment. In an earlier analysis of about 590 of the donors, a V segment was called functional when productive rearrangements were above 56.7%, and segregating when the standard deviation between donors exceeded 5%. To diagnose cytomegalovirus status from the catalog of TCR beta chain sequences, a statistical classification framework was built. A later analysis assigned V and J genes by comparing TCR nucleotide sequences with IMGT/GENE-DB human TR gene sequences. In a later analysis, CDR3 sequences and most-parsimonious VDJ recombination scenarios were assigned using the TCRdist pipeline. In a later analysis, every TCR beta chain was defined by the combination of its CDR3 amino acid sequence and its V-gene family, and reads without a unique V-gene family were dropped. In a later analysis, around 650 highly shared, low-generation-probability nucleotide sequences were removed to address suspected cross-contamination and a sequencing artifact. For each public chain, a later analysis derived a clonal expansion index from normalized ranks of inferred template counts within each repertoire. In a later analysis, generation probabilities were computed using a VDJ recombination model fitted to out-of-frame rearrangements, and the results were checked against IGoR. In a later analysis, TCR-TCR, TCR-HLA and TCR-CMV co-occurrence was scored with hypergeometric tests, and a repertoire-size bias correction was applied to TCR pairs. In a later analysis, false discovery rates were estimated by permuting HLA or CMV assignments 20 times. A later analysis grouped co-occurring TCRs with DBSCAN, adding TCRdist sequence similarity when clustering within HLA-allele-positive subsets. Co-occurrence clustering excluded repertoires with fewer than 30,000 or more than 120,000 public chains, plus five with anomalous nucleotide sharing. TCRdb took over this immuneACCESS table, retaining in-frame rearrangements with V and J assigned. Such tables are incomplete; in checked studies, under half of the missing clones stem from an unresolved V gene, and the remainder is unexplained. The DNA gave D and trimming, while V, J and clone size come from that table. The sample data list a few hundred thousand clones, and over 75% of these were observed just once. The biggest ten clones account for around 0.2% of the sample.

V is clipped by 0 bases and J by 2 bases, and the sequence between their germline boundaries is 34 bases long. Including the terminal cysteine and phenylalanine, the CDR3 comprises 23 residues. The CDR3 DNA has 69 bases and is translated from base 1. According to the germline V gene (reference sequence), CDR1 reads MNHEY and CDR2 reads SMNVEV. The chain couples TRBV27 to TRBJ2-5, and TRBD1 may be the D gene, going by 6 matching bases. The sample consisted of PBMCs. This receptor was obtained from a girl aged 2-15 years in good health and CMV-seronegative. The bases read TGTGCCAGCAGTTTATCGAATCGGGGTGCTGTCCGGGACACAAGACACAAGCAAGAGACCCAGTACTTC. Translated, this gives CASSLSNRGAVRDTRHKQETQYF.